Following are 14 T cell receptor beta chains from one sample sequenced in a study of blood T cell repertoires in COVID-19. The repertoire was sequenced with immunoSEQ multiplex PCR; TCRdb's copy has only in-frame clones and lacks some. The profile shows over 95,000 clones, roughly 76% of them singletons. Sequencing was done on a sample of peripheral blood. These receptors all come from a human donor in a cohort sampled during active COVID-19.

This clone has only one observation. This CDR3 is CASSREGSGSRYTGELFF. Written as DNA, the CDR3 is TGTGCCAGCAGCCGCGAGGGTAGCGGGAGTCGTTACACCGGGGAGCTGTTTTTT. V usage is TRBV27 and J usage is TRBJ2-2; TRBD2 aligns across 9 bases. Germline CDR1 and CDR2: MNHEY and SMNVEV (reference sequence). The CDR3 spans 18 residues. With V trimmed by 6 bases and J by 3 bases, 14 bases remained unmatched.

This clone showed up just once. V is TRBV5-4 and J is TRBJ2-7; 9 bases align to TRBD1. J was trimmed by 6 bases and V by 5 bases; bases with no gene match: 6. CDR3 size: 13 residues. CDR1 is SGHNT and CDR2 is YYREEE in the germline V gene (reference sequence). This CDR3 is CASSRDRVSEQYF. In DNA form, the CDR3 reads TGTGCCAGCAGTCGGGACAGGGTCTCCGAGCAGTACTTC.

This clone came up once. This chain connects TRBV7-9 to TRBJ2-7; 9 nucleotides line up with TRBD1. V lost 5 bases and J lost 3; bases outside the gene matches: 5. This CDR3 region has 14 residues. Germline assignment: CDR1 SEHNR and CDR2 FQNEAQ (reference sequence). CDR3 coding DNA: TGTGCCAGCAGCCCGCGGGACAGGGTCTACGAGCAGTACTTC. Translated, it gives CASSPRDRVYEQYF.

The chain uses TRBV6-2 or TRBV6-3 and TRBJ2-6; 8 bases are shared with TRBD1. The CDR3 spans 19 residues. V shed 5 bases, J shed 0 bases, and the junction held 12 bases outside the gene matches. Germline V gene data show CDR1 as MNHEY and CDR2 as SVGEGT. DNA of the CDR3: TGTGCCAGCAGTGGACAGGGTGGGGGGACGTTCTCTGGGGCCAACGTCCTGACTTTC. As protein: CASSGQGGGTFSGANVLTF.

The chain couples TRBV18 to TRBJ1-3, with 9 bases that match TRBD1. The trim removed 3 bases at V and 0 bases at J, leaving 3 bases unmatched. CDR1 is KGHSH, CDR2 LQKENI, per germline. The CDR3 spans 16 residues. The CDR3 spells CASSPGQGHSGNTIYF. CDR3 bases: TGTGCCAGCTCACCTGGACAGGGGCACTCTGGAAACACCATATATTTT.

This clone has a handful of counts. The V call is TRBV30, the J call TRBJ1-5; D uncertain. The V gene lost 1 base and the J gene lost 0 bases, with 7 bases spanning the gap. Germline loops: CDR1 GTSNPN, CDR2 SVGIG (reference sequence). The CDR3 consists of 14 residues. In DNA form, the CDR3 reads TGTGCCTGGAGTGGAGGGTTTAGCAATCAGCCCCAGCATTTT. Amino acids: CAWSGGFSNQPQHF.

This clone occurred a few times. This chain uses TRBV2 with TRBJ2-7; 7 bases are shared with TRBD1. Per germline, CDR1 SNHLY and CDR2 FYNNEI. Unmatched junction bases numbered 9, after V lost 6 bases and J lost 1 base. The CDR3 covers 15 residues. CDR3 DNA sequence: TGTGCCAGCAGCCGACAGGGCGCCTTTTCCTACGAGCAGTACTTC. It yields the protein CASSRQGAFSYEQYF.

The chain recombines TRBV4-1 with TRBJ2-1, with 12 bases matching TRBD2. Germline V CDR1 and CDR2: MGHRA, YSYEKL. J gave up 8 bases and V 4 bases, and 15 bases lay outside the gene matches. This CDR3 comprises 18 residues. In DNA, the CDR3 is TGCGCCAGCAGCCTCGTGGGTACTCTAGCGGGAGGGTCCGATGAGCAGTTCTTC. Its protein is CASSLVGTLAGGSDEQFF.

J is TRBJ2-7 and V is TRBV9; 9 nucleotides agree with TRBD1. The CDR3 is made up of 15 amino acids. Germline trimming cut 3 bases from V and 4 bases from J; bases unmatched to any gene: 8. Germline assignment: CDR1 SGDLS and CDR2 YYNGEE. DNA of the CDR3: TGTGCCAGCAGCGCTGAGGGGACAGGGTTTTACGAGCAGTACTTC. It codes for CASSAEGTGFYEQYF.

The chain is built from TRBV5-1 and TRBJ2-1, with D perhaps TRBD2 (6 bases). Trimming removed 2 bases from V and 7 bases from J, with 13 bases in between. Per the germline V gene, CDR1 is SGHRS and CDR2 is YFSETQ. The CDR3 covers 14 residues. CDR3 residues: CASSLIIGGNEQFF. CDR3 nucleotide sequence: TGCGCCAGCAGCTTAATTATAGGAGGGAATGAGCAGTTCTTC. Together with reference TRBV5-1 and TRBJ2-1, the CDR3 gives the full variable domain: KAGVTQTPRYLIKTRGQQVTLSCSPISGHRSVSWYQQTPGQGLQFLFEYFSETQRNKGNFPGRFSGRQFSNSRSEMNVSTLELGDSALYLCASSLIIGGNEQFFGPGTRLTVL.

V is TRBV28 and J is TRBJ2-7; no clear D. The CDR3 covers 11 residues. Germline assignment: CDR1 MDHEN and CDR2 SYDVKM. The V end lost 6 bases, the J end lost 3 bases, and 6 bases lay between the germline ends. The DNA of the CDR3 is TGTGCCAGCAGACAAGACTACGAGCAGTACTTC. As protein: CASRQDYEQYF.

The chain is built from TRBV28 and TRBJ1-1; TRBD1 matches 8 bases. The trim removed 3 bases at V and 8 bases at J, leaving 2 bases unmatched. Germline CDR1 and CDR2: MDHEN and SYDVKM. This CDR3 region has 12 residues. This chain's CDR3 is CASSLTGDEAFF. The DNA of the CDR3 is TGTGCCAGCAGTTTGACAGGGGACGAAGCTTTCTTT.

The chain is built from TRBV5-4 and TRBJ1-2; D uncertain. The V and J ends lost 3 bases and 1 base respectively, with 22 bases between them. This CDR3 has 18 residues. Germline-derived CDR1 and CDR2 are SGHNT and YYREEE (reference sequence). CDR3 nucleotide sequence: TGTGCCAGCAGCTCCCAACCCCCTTTGGGCCGCCTTAACTATGGCTACACCTTC. Translation gives CASSSQPPLGRLNYGYTF.

The chain has TRBV28 and TRBJ1-1; 7 bases are shared with TRBD1. The CDR3 extends over 14 amino acids. Germline V gene lookup returns CDR1 MDHEN and CDR2 SYDVKM. J lost 0 bases, V lost 6 bases, and 4 bases had no gene match. DNA of the CDR3: TGTGCCAGCAGGAAAGGACAGGTGAACACTGAAGCTTTCTTT. Encoded protein: CASRKGQVNTEAFF.